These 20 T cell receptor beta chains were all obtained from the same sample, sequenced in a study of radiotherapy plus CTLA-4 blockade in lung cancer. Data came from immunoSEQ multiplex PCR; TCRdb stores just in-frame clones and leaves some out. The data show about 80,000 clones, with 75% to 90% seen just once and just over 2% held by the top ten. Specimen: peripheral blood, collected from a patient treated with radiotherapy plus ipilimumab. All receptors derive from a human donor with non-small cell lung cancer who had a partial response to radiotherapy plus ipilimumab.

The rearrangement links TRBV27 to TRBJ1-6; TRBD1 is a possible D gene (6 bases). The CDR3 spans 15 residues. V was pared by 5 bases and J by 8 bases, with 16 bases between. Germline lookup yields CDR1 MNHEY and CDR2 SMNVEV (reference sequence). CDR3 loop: CASSHQGSRYSPLHF. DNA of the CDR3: TGTGCCAGCAGTCACCAGGGGTCTCGGTATTCACCCCTCCACTTT.

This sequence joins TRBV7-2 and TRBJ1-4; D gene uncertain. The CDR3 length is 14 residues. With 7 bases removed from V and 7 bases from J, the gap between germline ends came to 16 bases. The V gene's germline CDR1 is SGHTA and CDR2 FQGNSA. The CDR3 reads CASTTGSPGEKLFF. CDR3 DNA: TGTGCCAGCACTACCGGGTCCCCCGGTGAAAAACTGTTTTTT.

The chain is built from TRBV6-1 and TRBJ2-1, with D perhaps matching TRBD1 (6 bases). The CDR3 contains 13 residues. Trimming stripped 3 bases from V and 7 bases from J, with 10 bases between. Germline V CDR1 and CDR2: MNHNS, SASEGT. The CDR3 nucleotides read TGTGCCAGCAGTGAGGCAAGGGGGAATGAGCAGTTCTTC. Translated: CASSEARGNEQFF.

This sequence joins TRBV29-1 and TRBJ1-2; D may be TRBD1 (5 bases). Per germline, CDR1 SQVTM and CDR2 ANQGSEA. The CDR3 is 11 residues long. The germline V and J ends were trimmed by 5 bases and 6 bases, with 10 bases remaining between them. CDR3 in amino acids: CSVRRVDGYTF. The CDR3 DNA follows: TGCAGCGTTCGCAGGGTTGATGGCTACACCTTC.

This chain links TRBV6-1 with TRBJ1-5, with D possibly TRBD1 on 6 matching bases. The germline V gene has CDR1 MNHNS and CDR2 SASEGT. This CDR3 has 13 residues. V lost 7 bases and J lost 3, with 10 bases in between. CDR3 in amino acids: CASTQGPNQPQHF. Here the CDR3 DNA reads TGTGCCAGCACCCAGGGGCCCAATCAGCCCCAGCATTTT.

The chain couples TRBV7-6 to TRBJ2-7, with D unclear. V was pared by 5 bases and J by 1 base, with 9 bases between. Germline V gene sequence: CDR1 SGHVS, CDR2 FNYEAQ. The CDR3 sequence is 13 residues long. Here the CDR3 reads CASSPVRSYEQYF. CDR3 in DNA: TGTGCCAGCAGCCCCGTTCGGTCCTACGAGCAGTACTTC.

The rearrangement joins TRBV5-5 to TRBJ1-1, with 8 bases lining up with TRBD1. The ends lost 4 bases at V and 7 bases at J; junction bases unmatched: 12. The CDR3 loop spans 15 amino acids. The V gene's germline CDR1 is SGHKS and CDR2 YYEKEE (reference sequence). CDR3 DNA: TGTGCCAGCAGCCCACAGATTCAGGGGGCCGGTGAAGCTTTCTTT. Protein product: CASSPQIQGAGEAFF.

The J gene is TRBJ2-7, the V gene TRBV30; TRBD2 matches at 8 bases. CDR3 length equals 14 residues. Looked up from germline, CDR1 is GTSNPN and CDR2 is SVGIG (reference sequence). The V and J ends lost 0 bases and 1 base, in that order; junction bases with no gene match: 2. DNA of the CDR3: TGTGCCTGGAGTGTACGGGGGGGATCCTACGAGCAGTACGTC. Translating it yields CAWSVRGGSYEQYV.

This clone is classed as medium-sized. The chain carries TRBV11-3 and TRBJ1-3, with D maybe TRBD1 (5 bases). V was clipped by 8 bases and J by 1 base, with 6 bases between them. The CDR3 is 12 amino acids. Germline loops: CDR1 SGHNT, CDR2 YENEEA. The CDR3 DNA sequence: TGTGCCAGCCAGGGATCTGGAAACACCATATATTTT. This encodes CASQGSGNTIYF. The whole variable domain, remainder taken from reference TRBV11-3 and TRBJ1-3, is EAGVVQSPRYKIIEKKQPVAFWCNPISGHNTLYWYLQNLGQGPELLIRYENEEAVDDSQLPKDRFSAERLKGVDSTLKIQPAELGDSAVYLCASQGSGNTIYFGEGSWLTVV.

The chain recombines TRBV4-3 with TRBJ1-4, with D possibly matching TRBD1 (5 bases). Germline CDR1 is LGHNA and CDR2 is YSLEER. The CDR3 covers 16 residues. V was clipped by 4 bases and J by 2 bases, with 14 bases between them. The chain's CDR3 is CASSRSQGFTNEKLFF. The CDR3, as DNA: TGCGCCAGCAGCCGGTCCCAGGGTTTCACTAATGAAAAACTGTTTTTT.

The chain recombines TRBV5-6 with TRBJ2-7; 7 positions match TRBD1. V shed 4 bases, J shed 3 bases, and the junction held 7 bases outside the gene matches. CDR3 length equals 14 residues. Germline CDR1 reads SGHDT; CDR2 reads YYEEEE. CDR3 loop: CASSPGTEIYEQYF. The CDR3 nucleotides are TGTGCCAGCAGCCCCGGGACAGAGATCTACGAGCAGTACTTC. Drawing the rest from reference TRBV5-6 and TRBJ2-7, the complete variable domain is DAGVTQSPTHLIKTRGQQVTLRCSPKSGHDTVSWYQQALGQGPQFIFQYYEEEERQRGNFPDRFSGHQFPNYSSELNVNALLLGDSALYLCASSPGTEIYEQYFGPGTRLTVT.

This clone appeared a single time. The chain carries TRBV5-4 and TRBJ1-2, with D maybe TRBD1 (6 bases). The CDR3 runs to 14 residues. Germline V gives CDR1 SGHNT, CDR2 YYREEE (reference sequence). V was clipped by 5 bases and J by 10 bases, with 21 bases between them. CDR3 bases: TGTGCCAGCAGACCCCAACAGGGTTCTAGGGACTACACCTTC. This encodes CASRPQQGSRDYTF.

The chain's CDR3 is CASSVAAGAFYEQYV. DNA of the CDR3: TGTGCCAGCAGTGTCGCGGCAGGGGCGTTCTACGAGCAGTACGTC. The genes are TRBV6-1 and TRBJ2-7, with D perhaps matching TRBD1 (6 bases). The V and J ends lost 4 bases and 3 bases respectively, with 16 bases between them. Looked up from germline, CDR1 is MNHNS and CDR2 is SASEGT. The CDR3 loop spans 15 amino acids.

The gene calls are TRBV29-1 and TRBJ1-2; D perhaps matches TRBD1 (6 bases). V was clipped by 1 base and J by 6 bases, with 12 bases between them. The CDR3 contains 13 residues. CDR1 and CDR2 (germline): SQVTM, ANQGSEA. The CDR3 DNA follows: TGCAGCGTTGAAGGCGAGGACAGCAATGGCTACACCTTC. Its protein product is CSVEGEDSNGYTF.

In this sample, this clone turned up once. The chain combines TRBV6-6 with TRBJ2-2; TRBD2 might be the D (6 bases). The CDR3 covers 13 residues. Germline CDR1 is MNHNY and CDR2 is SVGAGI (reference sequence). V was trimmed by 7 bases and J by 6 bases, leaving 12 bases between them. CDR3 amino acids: CASTTSTSGELFF. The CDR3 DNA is TGTGCCAGCACCACTAGCACGTCCGGGGAGCTGTTTTTT.

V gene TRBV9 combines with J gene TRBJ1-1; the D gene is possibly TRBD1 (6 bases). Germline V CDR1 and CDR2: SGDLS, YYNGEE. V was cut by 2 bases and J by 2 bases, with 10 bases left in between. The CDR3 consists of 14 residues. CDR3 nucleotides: TGTGCCAGCAGCGTTTCCGGGACAAACACTGAAGCTTTCTTT. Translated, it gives CASSVSGTNTEAFF.

For the CDR3, the DNA is TGTGCCAGCAGTGAAGCTAAGACAGGGGGGGGCGAGCAGTACTTC. Protein sequence: CASSEAKTGGGEQYF. V is TRBV6-1 and J is TRBJ2-7; TRBD1 agrees at 9 bases. J was trimmed by 6 bases and V by 0 bases; bases with no gene match: 6. Germline CDR1 is MNHNS and CDR2 is SASEGT. This CDR3 comprises 15 residues.

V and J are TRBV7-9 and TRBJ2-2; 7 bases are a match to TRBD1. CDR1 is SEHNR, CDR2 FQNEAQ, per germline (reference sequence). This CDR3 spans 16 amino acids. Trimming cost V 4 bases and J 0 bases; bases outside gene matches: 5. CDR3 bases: TGTGCCAGCAGCTACTCCGGGACAGCGAACACCGGGGAGCTGTTTTTT. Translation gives CASSYSGTANTGELFF.

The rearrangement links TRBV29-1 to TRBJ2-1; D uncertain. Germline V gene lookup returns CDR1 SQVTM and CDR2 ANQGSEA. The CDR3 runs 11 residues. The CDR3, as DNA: TGCAGTCTTAGCTCCTACAATGAGCAGTTCTTC. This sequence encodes CSLSSYNEQFF.

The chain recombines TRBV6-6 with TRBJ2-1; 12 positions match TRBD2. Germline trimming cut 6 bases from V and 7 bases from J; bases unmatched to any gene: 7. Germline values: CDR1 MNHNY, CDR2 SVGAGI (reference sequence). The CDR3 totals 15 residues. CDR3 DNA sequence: TGTGCCAGCAGGACCGGGACTAGCGGGCTTAATGAGCAGTTCTTC. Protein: CASRTGTSGLNEQFF.